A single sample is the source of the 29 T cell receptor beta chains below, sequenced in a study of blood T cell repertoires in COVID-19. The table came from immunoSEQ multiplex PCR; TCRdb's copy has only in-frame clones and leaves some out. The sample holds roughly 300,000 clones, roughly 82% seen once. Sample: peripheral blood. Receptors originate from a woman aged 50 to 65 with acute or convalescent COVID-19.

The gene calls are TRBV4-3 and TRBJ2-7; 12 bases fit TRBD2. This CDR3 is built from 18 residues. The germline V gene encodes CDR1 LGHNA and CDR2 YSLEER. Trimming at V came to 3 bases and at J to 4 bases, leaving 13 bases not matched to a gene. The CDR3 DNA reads TGCGCCAGCAGCCAGGACCCACCGGCTAGCGGGAGGGGTTACGAGCAGTACTTC. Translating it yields CASSQDPPASGRGYEQYF.

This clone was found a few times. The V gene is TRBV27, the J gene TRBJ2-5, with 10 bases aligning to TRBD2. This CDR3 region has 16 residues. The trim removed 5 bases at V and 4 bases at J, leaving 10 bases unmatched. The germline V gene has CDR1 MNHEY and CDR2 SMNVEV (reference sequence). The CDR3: CASSPSLAGGLETQYF. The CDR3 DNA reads TGTGCCAGCAGTCCCTCCTTAGCGGGAGGACTAGAGACCCAGTACTTC.

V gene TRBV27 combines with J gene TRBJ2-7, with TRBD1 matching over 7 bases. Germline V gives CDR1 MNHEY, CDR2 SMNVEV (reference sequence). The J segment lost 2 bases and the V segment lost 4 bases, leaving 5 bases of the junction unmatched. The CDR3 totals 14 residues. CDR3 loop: CASSWETGTYEQYF. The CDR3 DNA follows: TGTGCCAGCAGTTGGGAGACAGGGACCTACGAGCAGTACTTC.

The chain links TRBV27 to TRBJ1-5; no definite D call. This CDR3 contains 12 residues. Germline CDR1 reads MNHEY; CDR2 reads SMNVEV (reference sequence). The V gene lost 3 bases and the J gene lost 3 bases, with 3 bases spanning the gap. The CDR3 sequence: CASSFSNQPQHF. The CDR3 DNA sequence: TGTGCCAGCAGTTTCTCCAATCAGCCCCAGCATTTT.

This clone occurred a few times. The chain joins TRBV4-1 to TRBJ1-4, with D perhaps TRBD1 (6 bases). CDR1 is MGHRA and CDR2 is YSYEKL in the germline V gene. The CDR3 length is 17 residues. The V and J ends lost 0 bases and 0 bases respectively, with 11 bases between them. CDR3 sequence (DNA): TGCGCCAGCAGCCAAGACCCCAGACAGGCAACTAATGAAAAACTGTTTTTT. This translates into CASSQDPRQATNEKLFF.

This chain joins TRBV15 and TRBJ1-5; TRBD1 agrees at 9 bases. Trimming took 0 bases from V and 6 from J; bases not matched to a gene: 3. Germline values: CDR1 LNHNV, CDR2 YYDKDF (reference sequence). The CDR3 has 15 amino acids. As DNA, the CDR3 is TGTGCCACCAGCAGAGAGGGACAGGGTTTTCAGCCCCAGCATTTT. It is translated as CATSREGQGFQPQHF. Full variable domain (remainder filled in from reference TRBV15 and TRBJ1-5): DAMVIQNPRYQVTQFGKPVTLSCSQTLNHNVMYWYQQKSSQAPKLLFHYYDKDFNNEADTPDNFQSRRPNTSFCFLDIRSPGLGDTAMYLCATSREGQGFQPQHFGDGTRLSIL.

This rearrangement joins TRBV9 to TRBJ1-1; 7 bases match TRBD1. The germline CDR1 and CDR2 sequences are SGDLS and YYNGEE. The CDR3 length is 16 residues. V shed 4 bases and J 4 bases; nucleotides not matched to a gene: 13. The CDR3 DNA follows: TGTGCCAGCAGCCAAGTCGGGACAGCCTCCCGCACTGAAGCTTTCTTT. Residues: CASSQVGTASRTEAFF.

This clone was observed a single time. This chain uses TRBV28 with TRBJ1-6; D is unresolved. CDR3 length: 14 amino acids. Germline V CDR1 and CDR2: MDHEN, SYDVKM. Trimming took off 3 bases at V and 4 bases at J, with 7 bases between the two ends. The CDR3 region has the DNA TGTGCCAGCAGTTTGGAGCAATATAATTCACCCCTCCACTTT. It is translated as CASSLEQYNSPLHF.

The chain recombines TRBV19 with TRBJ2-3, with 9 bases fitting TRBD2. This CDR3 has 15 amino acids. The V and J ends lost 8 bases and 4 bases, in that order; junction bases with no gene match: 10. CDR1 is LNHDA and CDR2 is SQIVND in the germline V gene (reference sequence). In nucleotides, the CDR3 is TGTGCCAGTGAAGGCCGGGGACTAGCAGCAGATACGCAGTATTTT. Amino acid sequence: CASEGRGLAADTQYF.

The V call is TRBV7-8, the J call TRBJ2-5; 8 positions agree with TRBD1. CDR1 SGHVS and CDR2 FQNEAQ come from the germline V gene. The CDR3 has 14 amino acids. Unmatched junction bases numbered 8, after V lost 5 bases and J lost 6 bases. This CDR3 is CASSPRTGQKTQYF. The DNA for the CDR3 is TGTGCCAGCAGCCCGAGGACAGGGCAAAAGACCCAGTACTTC. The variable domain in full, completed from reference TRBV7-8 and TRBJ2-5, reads GAGVSQSPRYKVAKRGQDVALRCDPISGHVSLFWYQQALGQGPEFLTYFQNEAQLDKSGLPSDRFFAERPEGSVSTLKIQRTQQEDSAVYLCASSPRTGQKTQYFGPGTRLLVL.

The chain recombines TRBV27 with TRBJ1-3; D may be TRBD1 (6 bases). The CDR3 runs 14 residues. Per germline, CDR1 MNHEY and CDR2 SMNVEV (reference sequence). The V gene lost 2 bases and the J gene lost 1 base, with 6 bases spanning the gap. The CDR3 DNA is TGTGCCAGCAGTTTAAGGGGGTCTGGAAACACCATATATTTT. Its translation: CASSLRGSGNTIYF.

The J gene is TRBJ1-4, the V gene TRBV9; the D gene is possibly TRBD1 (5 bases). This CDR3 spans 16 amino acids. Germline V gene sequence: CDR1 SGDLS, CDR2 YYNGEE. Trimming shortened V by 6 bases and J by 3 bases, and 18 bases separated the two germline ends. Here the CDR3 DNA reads TGTGCCAGCACCCGCACAATATGGGACTCTAATGAAAAACTGTTTTTT. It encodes CASTRTIWDSNEKLFF. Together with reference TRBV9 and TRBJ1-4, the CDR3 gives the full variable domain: DSGVTQTPKHLITATGQRVTLRCSPRSGDLSVYWYQQSLDQGLQFLIQYYNGEERAKGNILERFSAQQFPDLHSELNLSSLELGDSALYFCASTRTIWDSNEKLFFGSGTQLSVL.

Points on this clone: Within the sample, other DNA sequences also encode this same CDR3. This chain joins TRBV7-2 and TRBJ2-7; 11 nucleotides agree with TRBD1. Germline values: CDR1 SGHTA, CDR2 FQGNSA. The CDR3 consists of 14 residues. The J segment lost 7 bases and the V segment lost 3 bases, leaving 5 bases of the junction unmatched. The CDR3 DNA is TGTGCCAGCAGCTTCGGGACAGGGGGGAGGGAGCAGTACTTC. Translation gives CASSFGTGGREQYF.

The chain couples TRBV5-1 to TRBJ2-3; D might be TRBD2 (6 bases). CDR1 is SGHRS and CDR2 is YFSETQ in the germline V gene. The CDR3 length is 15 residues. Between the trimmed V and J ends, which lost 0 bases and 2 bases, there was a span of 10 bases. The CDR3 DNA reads TGCGCCAGCAGCTTGGTTTGGGGACTCACAGATACGCAGTATTTT. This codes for CASSLVWGLTDTQYF.

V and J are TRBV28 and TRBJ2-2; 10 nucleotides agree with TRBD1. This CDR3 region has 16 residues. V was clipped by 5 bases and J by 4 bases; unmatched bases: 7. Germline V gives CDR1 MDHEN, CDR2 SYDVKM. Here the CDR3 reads CASSPGQGWTTGELFF. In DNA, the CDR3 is TGTGCCAGCAGTCCGGGACAGGGGTGGACCACCGGGGAGCTGTTTTTT.

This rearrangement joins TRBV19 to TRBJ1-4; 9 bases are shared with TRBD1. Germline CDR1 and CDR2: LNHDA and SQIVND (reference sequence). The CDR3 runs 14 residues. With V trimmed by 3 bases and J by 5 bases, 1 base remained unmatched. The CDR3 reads CASSIDRGNEKLFF. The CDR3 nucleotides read TGTGCCAGTAGTATCGACAGGGGGAATGAAAAACTGTTTTTT.

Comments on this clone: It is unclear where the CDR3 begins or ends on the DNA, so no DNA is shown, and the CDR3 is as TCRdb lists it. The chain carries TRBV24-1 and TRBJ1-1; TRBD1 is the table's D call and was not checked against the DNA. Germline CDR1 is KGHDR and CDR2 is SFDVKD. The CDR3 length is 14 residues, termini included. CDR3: CATSDQTVGRGTFF.

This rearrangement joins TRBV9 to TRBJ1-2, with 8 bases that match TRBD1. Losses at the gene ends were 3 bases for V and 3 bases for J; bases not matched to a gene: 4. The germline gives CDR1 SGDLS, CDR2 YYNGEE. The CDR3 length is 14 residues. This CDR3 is CASSDLTGDYGYTF. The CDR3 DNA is TGTGCCAGCAGCGACCTGACAGGGGACTATGGCTACACCTTC.

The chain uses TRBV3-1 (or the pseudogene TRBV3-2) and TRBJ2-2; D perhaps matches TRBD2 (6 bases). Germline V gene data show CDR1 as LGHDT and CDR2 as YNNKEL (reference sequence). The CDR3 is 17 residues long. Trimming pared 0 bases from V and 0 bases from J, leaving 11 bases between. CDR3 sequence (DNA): TGTGCCAGCAGCCAAGACTACGGGAGCTCGAACACCGGGGAGCTGTTTTTT. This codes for CASSQDYGSSNTGELFF.

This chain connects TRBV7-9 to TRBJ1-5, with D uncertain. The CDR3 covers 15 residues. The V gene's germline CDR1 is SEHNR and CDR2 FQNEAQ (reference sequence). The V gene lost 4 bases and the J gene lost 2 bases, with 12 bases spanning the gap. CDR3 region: CASSSAERGNQPQHF. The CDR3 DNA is TGTGCCAGCAGCTCCGCCGAGAGGGGCAATCAGCCCCAGCATTTT.

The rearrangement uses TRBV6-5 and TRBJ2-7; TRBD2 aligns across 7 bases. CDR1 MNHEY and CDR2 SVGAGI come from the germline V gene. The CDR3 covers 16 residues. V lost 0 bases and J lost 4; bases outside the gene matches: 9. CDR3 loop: CASSYSRLGTTYEQYF. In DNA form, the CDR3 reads TGTGCCAGCAGTTACTCCCGGCTTGGGACTACTTACGAGCAGTACTTC.

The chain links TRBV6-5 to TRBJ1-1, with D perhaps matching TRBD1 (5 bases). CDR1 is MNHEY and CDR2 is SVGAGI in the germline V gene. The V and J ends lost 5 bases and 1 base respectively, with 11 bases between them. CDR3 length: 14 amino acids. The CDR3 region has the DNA TGTGCCAGCAGTCCGGGACTGGGGAACACTGAAGCTTTCTTT. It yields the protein CASSPGLGNTEAFF.

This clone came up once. The CDR3 reads CASTPREGWETQYF. The CDR3 bases are TGTGCCAGCACCCCCAGGGAGGGTTGGGAGACCCAGTACTTC. This chain joins TRBV6-5 and TRBJ2-5; 7 nucleotides agree with TRBD2. The CDR3 consists of 14 residues. Germline values: CDR1 MNHEY, CDR2 SVGAGI. The junction had 10 bases not matched to a gene; V was cut back by 7 bases and J by 5 bases.

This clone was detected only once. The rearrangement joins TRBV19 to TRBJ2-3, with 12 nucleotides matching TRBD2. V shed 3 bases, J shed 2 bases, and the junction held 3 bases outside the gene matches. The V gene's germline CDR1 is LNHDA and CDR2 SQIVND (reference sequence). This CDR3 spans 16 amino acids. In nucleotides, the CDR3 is TGTGCCAGTAGTATGACTAGCGGGAGTTTCACAGATACGCAGTATTTT. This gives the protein CASSMTSGSFTDTQYF.

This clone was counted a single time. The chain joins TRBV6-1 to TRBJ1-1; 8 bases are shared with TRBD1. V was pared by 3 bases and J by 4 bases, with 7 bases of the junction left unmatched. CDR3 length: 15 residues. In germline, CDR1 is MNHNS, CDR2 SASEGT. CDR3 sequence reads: CASSDRTGLTTEAFF. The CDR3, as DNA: TGTGCCAGCAGTGATAGGACAGGGCTCACCACTGAAGCTTTCTTT.

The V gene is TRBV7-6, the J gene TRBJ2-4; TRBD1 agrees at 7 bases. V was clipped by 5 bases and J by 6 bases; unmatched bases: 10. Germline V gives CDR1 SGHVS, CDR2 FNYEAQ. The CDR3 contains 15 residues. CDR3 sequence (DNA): TGTGCCAGCAGCACAACCGACAGGGTGACAAACATTCAGTACTTC. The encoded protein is CASSTTDRVTNIQYF.

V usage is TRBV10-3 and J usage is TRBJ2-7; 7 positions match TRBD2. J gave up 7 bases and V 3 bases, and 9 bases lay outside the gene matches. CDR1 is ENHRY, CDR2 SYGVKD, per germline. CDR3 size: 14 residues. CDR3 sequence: CAISDPKLGGEQYF. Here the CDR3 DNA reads TGTGCCATCAGTGATCCCAAACTGGGGGGGGAGCAGTACTTC.

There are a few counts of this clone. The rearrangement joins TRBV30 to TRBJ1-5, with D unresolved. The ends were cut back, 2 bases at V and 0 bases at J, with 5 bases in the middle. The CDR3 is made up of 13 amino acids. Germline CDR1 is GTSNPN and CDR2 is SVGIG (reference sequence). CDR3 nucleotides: TGTGCCTGGAGTTACATTAGCAATCAGCCCCAGCATTTT. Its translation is CAWSYISNQPQHF.

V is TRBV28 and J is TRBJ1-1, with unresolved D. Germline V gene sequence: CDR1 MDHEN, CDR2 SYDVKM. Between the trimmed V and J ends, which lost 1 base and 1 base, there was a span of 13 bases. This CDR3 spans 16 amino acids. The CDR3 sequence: CASSLFGEAGNTEAFF. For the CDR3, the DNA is TGTGCCAGCAGTTTATTTGGGGAAGCGGGGAACACTGAAGCTTTCTTT.